The present entry profiles one TCR beta chain with its context. The antigen is unknown. This sample was included in a study of T-cell memory formation after mild COVID-19. Overall study findings and caveats: CD4+ bias marked clones expanding day 15 to 37, unlike balanced contracting clones. Mainly CM and EM harbored the contracting CD4+ clones; mainly EMRA harbored the CD8+ ones. Cross-reactive memory appears to have joined, as suggested by some responding clones showing up in pre-infection memory.

This CDR3 is built from 17 residues. CDR1 and CDR2 (germline): SQVTM, ANQGSEA. With 6 bases removed from V and 6 bases from J, the gap between germline ends came to 27 bases. After 5'RACE with constant-segment primers, TCR alpha and TCR beta cDNA libraries carrying sample barcodes and UMIs were obtained. A single record per CDR3 protein comes from TCRdb applying MiXCR to the 5' RACE reads. The sample has around 420,000 distinct CDR3 sequences, roughly 24% seen once. The sequence was obtained from an adult woman who had mild COVID-19 (a few samples of this study predate the infection). Cell type and time point are not known. The V call is TRBV29-1, the J call TRBJ2-1; D not certain. Sequenced: PBMCs or a T cell subset sorted from them (not recorded which). The CDR3 region has the DNA TGCAGCGTGGTAGGAGTGGACCGATACTCCCTCTCCAATGAGCAGTTCTTC. Protein product: CSVVGVDRYSLSNEQFF.